A selection of T cell receptor beta chains follows, all from one sample in a study of cytomegalovirus exposure and HLA in healthy donors. TCRdb's table, derived via immunoSEQ multiplex PCR, lists solely in-frame clones and lacks some. This sample contains 74,000 or so clones. Sequenced material: PBMCs. These receptors came from a woman aged 55-69 years in good health and CMV-seronegative. Both conserved end residues are part of each CDR3. The D gene is left open where the match is weak.

j_call v_call d_call cdr3_nt cdr3_aa
TRBJ1-2 TRBV7-2 . TGTGCCAGCAGCTCCATTAATCTAAACTATGGCTACACCTTC CASSSINLNYGYTF
TRBJ2-7 TRBV28 TRBD1 TGTGCCAGCAGTAAAACCGGGACAGGGGCGGGAGCAGGGGAGCAGTACTTC CASSKTGTGAGAGEQYF
TRBJ1-3 TRBV28 . TGTGCCAGCAGTTTAACCCACCACGCGGGTGGAAACACCATATATTTT CASSLTHHAGGNTIYF
TRBJ2-1 TRBV19 TRBD2 TGTGCCAGTAGTCCATCCGGGGGGCTAGCGGGAGATCACAATGAGCAGTTCTTC CASSPSGGLAGDHNEQFF
TRBJ1-1 TRBV10-3 TRBD1 TGTGCCATCAGTTCAGCCCCAGGGGGCGCGGGGGACACTGAAGCTTTCTTT CAISSAPGGAGDTEAFF
TRBJ2-2 TRBV27 . TGTGCCAGCAGTTTAGGCCCTAGCTGGGACACCGGGGAGCTGTTTTTT CASSLGPSWDTGELFF
TRBJ2-7 TRBV7-9 . TGTGCCAGCAGCTTAGTCCAGGGACTCTACGAGCAGTACTTC CASSLVQGLYEQYF
TRBJ2-7 TRBV5-1 TRBD2 TGCGCCAGCAGCTTGGCCAGCGGGAGTATGTACGAGCAGTACTTC CASSLASGSMYEQYF
TRBJ1-2 TRBV19 . TGTGCCAGTAGTCGGGTTCCTAACTATGGCTACACCTTC CASSRVPNYGYTF
TRBJ1-5 TRBV19 . TGTGCCAGTACCGTTCGGTATAGCAATCAGCCCCAGCATTTT CASTVRYSNQPQHF
TRBJ1-5 TRBV7-9 TRBD1 TGTGCCAGCAGCGGACAGGGATTTGGCAATCAGCCCCAGCATTTT CASSGQGFGNQPQHF
TRBJ2-7 TRBV5-8 . TGTGCCAGCAGCTTGAGCCACGAGCAGTACTTC CASSLSHEQYF
TRBJ1-1 TRBV7-3 . TGTGCCAGCAGCTTAACCTCTATCTGGGAGACTGAAGCTTTCTTT CASSLTSIWETEAFF
TRBJ1-1 TRBV28 . TGTGCCAGCAGCCAAAGCCCCGGTGAAGCTTTCTTT CASSQSPGEAFF
TRBJ2-7 TRBV18 TRBD2 TGTGCCAGCTCACCAACAGCGGGAGGGCCTCTCGCAGACGAGCAGTACTTC CASSPTAGGPLADEQYF
TRBJ2-3 TRBV5-1 . TGCGCCAGCAGCTCGGGACTGGCTCAGGGCACAGATACGCAGTATTTT CASSSGLAQGTDTQYF
TRBJ1-1 TRBV5-6 . TGTGCCAGCAGCCGTCGGGAGTGGGTTGAAGCTTTCTTT CASSRREWVEAFF
TRBJ1-1 TRBV19 . TGTGCCAGTGTCTCCTTGAACACTGAAGCTTTCTTT CASVSLNTEAFF
TRBJ2-7 TRBV12-2 . TGTGCAAGTCGCTTAGTAACAGGGGTCGAGCAGTACTTC CASRLVTGVEQYF
TRBJ2-1 TRBV18 TRBD2 TGTGCCAGCTCACCAATCCTAGCGGACAACAATGAGCAGTTCTTC CASSPILADNNEQFF
TRBJ2-1 TRBV10-3 . TGTGCCATCAGTGATGGGGACTTAACATACAATGAGCAGTTCTTC CAISDGDLTYNEQFF
TRBJ1-1 TRBV2 . TGTGCCAGCAGTGAACGGGTCGGGGTGAACACTGAAGCTTTCTTT CASSERVGVNTEAFF
TRBJ2-7 TRBV18 . TGTGCCAGCTCACCACCTTCCGGCGAGCAGTACTTC CASSPPSGEQYF
TRBJ2-1 TRBV4-2 . TGTGCCAGCAGCCAAGATCTTCGCCCACTTGTAAACGATGAGCAGTTCTTC CASSQDLRPLVNDEQFF